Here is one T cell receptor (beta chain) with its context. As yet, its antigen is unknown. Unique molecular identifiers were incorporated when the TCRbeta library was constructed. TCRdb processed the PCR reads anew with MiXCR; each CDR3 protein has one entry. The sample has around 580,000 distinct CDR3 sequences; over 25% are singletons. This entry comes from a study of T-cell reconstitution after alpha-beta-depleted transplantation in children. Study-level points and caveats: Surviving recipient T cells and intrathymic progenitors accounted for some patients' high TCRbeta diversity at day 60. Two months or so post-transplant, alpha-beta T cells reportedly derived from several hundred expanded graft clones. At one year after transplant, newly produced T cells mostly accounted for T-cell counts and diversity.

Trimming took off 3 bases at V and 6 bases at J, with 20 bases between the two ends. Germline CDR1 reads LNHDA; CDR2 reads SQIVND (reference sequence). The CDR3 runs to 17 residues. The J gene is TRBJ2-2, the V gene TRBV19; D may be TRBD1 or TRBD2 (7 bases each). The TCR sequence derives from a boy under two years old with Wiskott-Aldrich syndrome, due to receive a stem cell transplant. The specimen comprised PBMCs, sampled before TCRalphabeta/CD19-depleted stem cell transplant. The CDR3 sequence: CASSILGGGINAGELFF. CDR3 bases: TGTGCCAGTAGTATCTTGGGAGGGGGCATAAACGCCGGGGAGCTGTTTTTT.